The clone carrying this T cell receptor beta chain was detected only once. The data stem from a study of shared clonotypes between healthy human individuals. Measured with immunoSEQ multiplex PCR; TCRdb has only the in-frame clones, and not every one. This sample has about 2.3 million clones; 85% to 95% occur once, and the top ten carry more than 0.35%. The source is a man in his late teens or twenties in good health. Some clones in this sample may be carry-over from other donors' samples. What was sequenced was naive CD4+ T cells from PBMCs. The subset denotes: CD45RA+ positively selected.

The CDR3: CASSQVGLAGGVPSEQFF. CDR3 nucleotides: TGTGCCAGCAGCCAAGTGGGACTAGCGGGAGGGGTTCCGAGTGAGCAGTTCTTC. The chain combines TRBV4-2 with TRBJ2-1, with TRBD2 matching over 16 bases. Germline V lookup: CDR1 LGHNA, CDR2 YNFKEQ. Trimming cost V 1 base and J 9 bases; bases outside gene matches: 9. This CDR3 comprises 18 residues.